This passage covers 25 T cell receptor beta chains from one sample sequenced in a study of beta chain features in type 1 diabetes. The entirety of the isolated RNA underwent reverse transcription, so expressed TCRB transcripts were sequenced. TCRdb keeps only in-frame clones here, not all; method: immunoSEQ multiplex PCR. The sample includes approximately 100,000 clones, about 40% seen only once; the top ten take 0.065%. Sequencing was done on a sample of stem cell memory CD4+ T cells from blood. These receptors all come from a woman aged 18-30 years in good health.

The CDR3 coding sequence is TGTGCCAGCAGCTTAGTGGTAGCGGGAGCGGGTGAGCAGTTCTTC. Translation: CASSLVVAGAGEQFF. This chain links TRBV7-2 with TRBJ2-1; 9 nucleotides line up with TRBD2. CDR1 SGHTA and CDR2 FQGNSA come from the germline V gene. This CDR3 contains 15 residues. V trimming: 1 base; J trimming: 9 bases; junction bases outside the gene matches: 7.

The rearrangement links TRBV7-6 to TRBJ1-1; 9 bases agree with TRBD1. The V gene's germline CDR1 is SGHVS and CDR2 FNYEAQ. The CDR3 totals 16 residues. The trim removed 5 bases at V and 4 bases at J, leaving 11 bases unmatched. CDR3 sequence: CASSPSEGQGFTEAFF. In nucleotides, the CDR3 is TGTGCCAGCAGCCCTTCCGAGGGACAGGGCTTCACTGAAGCTTTCTTT.

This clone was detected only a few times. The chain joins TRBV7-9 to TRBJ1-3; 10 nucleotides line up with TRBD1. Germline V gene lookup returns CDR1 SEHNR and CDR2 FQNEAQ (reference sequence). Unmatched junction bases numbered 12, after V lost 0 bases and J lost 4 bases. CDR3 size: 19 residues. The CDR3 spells CASSLAAGRQGAGGNTIYF. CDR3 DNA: TGTGCCAGCAGCTTAGCCGCGGGTCGACAGGGGGCCGGCGGAAACACCATATATTTT.

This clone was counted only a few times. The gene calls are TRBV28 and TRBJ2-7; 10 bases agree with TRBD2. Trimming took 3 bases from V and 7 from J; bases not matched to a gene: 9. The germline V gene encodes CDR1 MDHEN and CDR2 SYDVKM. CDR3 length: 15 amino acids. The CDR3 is CASSLGAGGPREQYF. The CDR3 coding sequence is TGTGCCAGCAGTTTGGGAGCGGGAGGGCCTCGGGAGCAGTACTTC.

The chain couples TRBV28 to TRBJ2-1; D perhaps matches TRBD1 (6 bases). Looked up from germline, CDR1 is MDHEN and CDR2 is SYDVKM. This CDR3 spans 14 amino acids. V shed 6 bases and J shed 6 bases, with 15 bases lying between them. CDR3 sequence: CASSAATGPNEQFF. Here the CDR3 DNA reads TGTGCCAGCAGCGCTGCGACAGGACCCAATGAGCAGTTCTTC.

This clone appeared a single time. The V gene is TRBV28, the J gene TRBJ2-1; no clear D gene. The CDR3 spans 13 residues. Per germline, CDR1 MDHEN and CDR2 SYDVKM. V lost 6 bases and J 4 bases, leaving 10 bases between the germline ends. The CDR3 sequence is CASSDNSYNEQFF. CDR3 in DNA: TGTGCCAGCAGCGATAACTCATACAATGAGCAGTTCTTC.

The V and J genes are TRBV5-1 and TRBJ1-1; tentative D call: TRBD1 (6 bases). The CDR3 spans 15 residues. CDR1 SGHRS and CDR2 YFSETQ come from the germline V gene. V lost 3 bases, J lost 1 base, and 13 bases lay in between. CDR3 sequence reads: CASSSRGAGNTEAFF. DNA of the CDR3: TGCGCCAGCAGCTCCCGGGGGGCCGGGAACACTGAAGCTTTCTTT.

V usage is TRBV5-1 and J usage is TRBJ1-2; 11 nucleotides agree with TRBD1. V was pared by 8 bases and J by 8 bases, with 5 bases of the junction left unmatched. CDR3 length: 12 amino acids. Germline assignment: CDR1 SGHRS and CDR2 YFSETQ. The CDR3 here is CASSGTGGGYTF. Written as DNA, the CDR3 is TGCGCCAGTTCCGGGACAGGGGGAGGCTACACCTTC.

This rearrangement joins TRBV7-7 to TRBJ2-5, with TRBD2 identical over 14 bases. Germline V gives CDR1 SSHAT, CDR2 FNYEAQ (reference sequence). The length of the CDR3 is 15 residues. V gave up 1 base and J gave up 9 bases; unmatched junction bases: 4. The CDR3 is CASSLGLGLAGAQYF. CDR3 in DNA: TGTGCCAGCAGCTTAGGACTGGGACTAGCGGGAGCCCAGTACTTC.

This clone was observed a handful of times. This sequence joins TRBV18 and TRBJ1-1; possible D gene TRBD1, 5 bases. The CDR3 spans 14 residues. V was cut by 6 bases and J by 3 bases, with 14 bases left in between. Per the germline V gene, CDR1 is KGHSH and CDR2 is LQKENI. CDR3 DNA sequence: TGTGCCAGCTCCCCTTACAAGGGGTACACTGAAGCTTTCTTT. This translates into CASSPYKGYTEAFF.

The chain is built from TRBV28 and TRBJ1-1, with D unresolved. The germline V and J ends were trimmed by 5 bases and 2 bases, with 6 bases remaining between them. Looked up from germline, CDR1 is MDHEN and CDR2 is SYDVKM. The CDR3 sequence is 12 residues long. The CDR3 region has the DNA TGTGCCAGCAGTATCAGTAACACTGAAGCTTTCTTT. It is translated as CASSISNTEAFF.

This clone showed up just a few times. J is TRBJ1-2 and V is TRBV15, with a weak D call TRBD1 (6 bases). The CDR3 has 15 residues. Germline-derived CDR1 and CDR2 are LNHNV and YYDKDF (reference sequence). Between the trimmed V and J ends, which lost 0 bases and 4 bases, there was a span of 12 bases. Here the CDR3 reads CATSRDAGGPYGYTF. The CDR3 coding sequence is TGTGCCACCAGCAGAGATGCGGGGGGCCCCTATGGCTACACCTTC.

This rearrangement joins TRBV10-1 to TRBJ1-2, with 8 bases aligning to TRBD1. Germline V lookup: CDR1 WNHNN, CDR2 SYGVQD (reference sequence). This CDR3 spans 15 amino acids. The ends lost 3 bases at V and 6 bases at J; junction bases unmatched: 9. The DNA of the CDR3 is TGCGCCAGCAGTGACGGGTACAGGGGGTTCGATGGCTACACCTTC. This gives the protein CASSDGYRGFDGYTF.

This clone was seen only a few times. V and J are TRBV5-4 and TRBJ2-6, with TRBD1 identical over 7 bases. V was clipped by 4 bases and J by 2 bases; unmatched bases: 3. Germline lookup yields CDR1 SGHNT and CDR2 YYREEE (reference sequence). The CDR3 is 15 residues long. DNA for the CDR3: TGTGCCAGCAGCGCCACAGGGGCTGGGGCCAACGTCCTGACTTTC. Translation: CASSATGAGANVLTF.

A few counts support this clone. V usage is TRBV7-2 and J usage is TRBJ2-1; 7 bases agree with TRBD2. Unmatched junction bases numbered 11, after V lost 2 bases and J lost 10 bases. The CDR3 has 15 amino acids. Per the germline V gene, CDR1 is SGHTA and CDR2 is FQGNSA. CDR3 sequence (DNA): TGTGCCAGCAGCTTAACGCGGGAGTTTTACCGCGAGCAGTTCTTC. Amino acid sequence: CASSLTREFYREQFF.

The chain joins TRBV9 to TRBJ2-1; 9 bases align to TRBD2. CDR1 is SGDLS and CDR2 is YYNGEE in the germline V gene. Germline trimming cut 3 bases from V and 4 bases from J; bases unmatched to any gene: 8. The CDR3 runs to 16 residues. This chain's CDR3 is CASSAPLAGLYNEQFF. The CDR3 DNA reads TGTGCCAGCAGCGCTCCTCTAGCGGGACTTTACAATGAGCAGTTCTTC.

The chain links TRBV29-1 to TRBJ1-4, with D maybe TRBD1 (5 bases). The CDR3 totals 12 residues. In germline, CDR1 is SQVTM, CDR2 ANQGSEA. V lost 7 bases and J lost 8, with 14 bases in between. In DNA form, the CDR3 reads TGCAGCGGGGGCTGGGGGGGAGAAAAACTGTTTTTT. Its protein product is CSGGWGGEKLFF.

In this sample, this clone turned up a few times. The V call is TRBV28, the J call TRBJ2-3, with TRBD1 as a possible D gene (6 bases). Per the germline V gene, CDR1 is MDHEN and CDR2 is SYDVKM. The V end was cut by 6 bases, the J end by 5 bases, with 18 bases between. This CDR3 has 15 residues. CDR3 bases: TGTGCCAGCAGACCGAGGGGGAAAGGAAAAGATACGCAGTATTTT. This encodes CASRPRGKGKDTQYF.

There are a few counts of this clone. This CDR3 reads CASSVPSAGLAGGTDTQYF. The CDR3 DNA reads as TGTGCCAGCAGCGTACCCTCGGCGGGACTAGCGGGAGGAACAGATACGCAGTATTTT. The genes are TRBV9 and TRBJ2-3, with TRBD2 matching over 15 bases. Germline V gene data show CDR1 as SGDLS and CDR2 as YYNGEE. This CDR3 has 19 residues. J lost 3 bases, V lost 1 base, and 9 bases had no gene match.

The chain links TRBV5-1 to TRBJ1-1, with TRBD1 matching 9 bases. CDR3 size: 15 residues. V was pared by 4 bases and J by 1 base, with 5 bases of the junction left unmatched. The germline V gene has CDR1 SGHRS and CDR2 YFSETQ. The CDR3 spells CASSAGQGPNTEAFF. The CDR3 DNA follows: TGCGCCAGCAGCGCGGGACAGGGTCCGAACACTGAAGCTTTCTTT.

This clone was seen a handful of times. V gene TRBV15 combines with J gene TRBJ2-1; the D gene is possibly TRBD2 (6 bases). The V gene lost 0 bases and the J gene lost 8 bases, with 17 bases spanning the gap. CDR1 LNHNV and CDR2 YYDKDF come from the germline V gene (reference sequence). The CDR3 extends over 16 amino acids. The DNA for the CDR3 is TGTGCCACCAGCAGAGATAGGGCGGGATGGGAGGATGAGCAGTTCTTC. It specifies CATSRDRAGWEDEQFF. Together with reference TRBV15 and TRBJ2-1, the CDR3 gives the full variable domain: DAMVIQNPRYQVTQFGKPVTLSCSQTLNHNVMYWYQQKSSQAPKLLFHYYDKDFNNEADTPDNFQSRRPNTSFCFLDIRSPGLGDTAMYLCATSRDRAGWEDEQFFGPGTRLTVL.

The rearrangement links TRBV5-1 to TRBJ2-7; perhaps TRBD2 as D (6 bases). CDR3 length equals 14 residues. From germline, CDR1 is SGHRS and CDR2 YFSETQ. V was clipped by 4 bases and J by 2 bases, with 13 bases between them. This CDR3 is CASSPPGLPYEQYF. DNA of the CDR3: TGCGCCAGCAGCCCGCCGGGACTCCCCTACGAGCAGTACTTC.

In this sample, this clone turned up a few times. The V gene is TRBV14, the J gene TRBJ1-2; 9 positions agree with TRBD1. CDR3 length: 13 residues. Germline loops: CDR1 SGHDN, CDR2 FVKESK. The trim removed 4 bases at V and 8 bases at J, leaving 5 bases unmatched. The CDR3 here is CASSPGTGHGYTF. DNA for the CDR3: TGTGCCAGCAGCCCTGGGACAGGGCACGGCTACACCTTC.

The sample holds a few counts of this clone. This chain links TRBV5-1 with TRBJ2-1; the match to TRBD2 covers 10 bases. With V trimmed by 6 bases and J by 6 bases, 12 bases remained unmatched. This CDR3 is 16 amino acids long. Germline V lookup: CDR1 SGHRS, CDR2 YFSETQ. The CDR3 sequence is CASNPIAGGTTNEQFF. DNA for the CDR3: TGCGCCAGCAACCCCATAGCGGGAGGAACGACCAATGAGCAGTTCTTC.

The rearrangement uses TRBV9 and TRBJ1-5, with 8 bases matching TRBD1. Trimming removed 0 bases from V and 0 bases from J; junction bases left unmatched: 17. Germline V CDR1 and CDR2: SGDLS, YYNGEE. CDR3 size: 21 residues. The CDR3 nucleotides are TGTGCCAGCAGCGTAGTAATTAAGGGTTGGGGGACAGGTCATAGCAATCAGCCCCAGCATTTT. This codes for CASSVVIKGWGTGHSNQPQHF.